The 23 T cell receptor beta chains presented below share a single source sample, sequenced in a study of blood T cells in healthy people across ages. PCR was performed a second time for about 6 to 12 cycles using a sample-barcoded 5' primer and a J-beta primer mix. TCRdb re-derived calls from the 5' RACE reads in MiXCR, one entry per CDR3 protein. Of about 680,000 distinct CDR3 sequences in the sample, over 45% were seen once. The sample consisted of blood. Source of these receptors: a woman aged 60-75 years in good health.

With regard to this clonotype: With a much larger clone just one base away, this may be a read error. The chain is built from TRBV6-2 or TRBV6-3 and TRBJ2-7; D ambiguous. V was pared by 7 bases and J by 7 bases, with 17 bases between. CDR1 is MNHEY, CDR2 SVGEGT, per germline. CDR3 length: 13 residues. As DNA, the CDR3 is TGTGCCAGCACGCCGAGCTGGGGAAATGAGCAGTACTTC. Its translation: CASTPSWGNEQYF.

V gene TRBV6-1 combines with J gene TRBJ1-4; D is possibly TRBD1 (6 bases). The CDR3 has 15 residues. The germline V gene has CDR1 MNHNS and CDR2 SASEGT. V lost 2 bases, J lost 4 bases, and 11 bases lay in between. As DNA, the CDR3 is TGTGCCAGCAGTGAAAACAGGGCGATTAATGAAAAACTGTTTTTT. This sequence encodes CASSENRAINEKLFF.

This rearrangement joins TRBV20-1 to TRBJ2-4; a possible D gene is TRBD1 (7 bases). V gave up 0 bases and J gave up 12 bases, with 15 bases separating them. The CDR3 sequence is 13 residues long. Germline V gene sequence: CDR1 DFQATT, CDR2 SNEGSKA (reference sequence). CDR3 loop: CSARDLAGQTQYF. The CDR3 nucleotides read TGCAGTGCTAGAGATCTGGCGGGACAGACTCAGTACTTC.

This clonotype was counted a few times. The rearrangement uses TRBV24-1 and TRBJ2-6; D not certain. This CDR3 has 14 amino acids. Per the germline V gene, CDR1 is KGHDR and CDR2 is SFDVKD. V lost 3 bases and J lost 4, with 6 bases in between. The CDR3 sequence: CATSDQRGANVLTF. Written as DNA, the CDR3 is TGTGCCACCAGTGATCAAAGGGGGGCCAACGTCCTGACTTTC.

The chain couples TRBV5-1 to TRBJ2-3; D remains unclear. Germline values: CDR1 SGHRS, CDR2 YFSETQ. CDR3 length: 14 residues. Between the trimmed V and J ends, which lost 1 base and 4 bases, there was a span of 10 bases. CDR3 nucleotide sequence: TGCGCCAGCAGCTTGACACCATACGCAGATACGCAGTATTTT. Amino acids: CASSLTPYADTQYF.

The chain couples TRBV24-1 to TRBJ2-3; 9 bases are a match to TRBD1. The V segment lost 4 bases and the J segment 4 bases; nucleotides outside the gene matches: 5. The CDR3 is 15 amino acids. CDR1 KGHDR and CDR2 SFDVKD come from the germline V gene. The CDR3 sequence: CATSEPRTGADTQYF. CDR3 nucleotide sequence: TGTGCCACCAGTGAGCCTAGGACAGGGGCAGATACGCAGTATTTT.

This rearrangement joins TRBV2 to TRBJ1-5; D is uncertain. Trimming took 3 bases from V and 0 from J, leaving 6 bases between them. The CDR3 is made up of 14 amino acids. Germline assignment: CDR1 SNHLY and CDR2 FYNNEI. For the CDR3, the DNA is TGTGCCAGCAGTGAGCGGCTTAGCAATCAGCCCCAGCATTTT. Its protein is CASSERLSNQPQHF. The full variable domain, rest sourced from reference TRBV2 and TRBJ1-5, is EPEVTQTPSHQVTQMGQEVILRCVPISNHLYFYWYRQILGQKVEFLVSFYNNEISEKSEIFDDQFSVERPDGSNFTLKIRSTKLEDSAMYFCASSERLSNQPQHFGDGTRLSIL.

The rearrangement links TRBV24-1 to TRBJ2-3; D possibly matches TRBD1 or TRBD2 (5 bases each). This CDR3 is built from 15 residues. Trimming left V 1 base short and J 2 bases short, with 9 bases between. Germline CDR1 and CDR2: KGHDR and SFDVKD. The CDR3 DNA follows: TGTGCCACCAGTGATTTTCGGGACCCCACAGATACGCAGTATTTT. Residues: CATSDFRDPTDTQYF.

CDR3 region: CASRGQVSGANVLTF. The CDR3 nucleotides read TGTGCCAGCAGAGGACAGGTCTCTGGGGCCAACGTCCTGACTTTC. The chain links TRBV2 to TRBJ2-6; 7 bases line up with TRBD1. Germline-derived CDR1 and CDR2 are SNHLY and FYNNEI. V lost 6 bases and J lost 0; bases outside the gene matches: 2. The CDR3 is 15 residues long.

This clonotype was seen a few times. The chain uses TRBV12-3 or TRBV12-4 and TRBJ2-3, with D uncertain. V dropped 3 bases and J dropped 7 bases, with 8 bases sitting between them. CDR3 length equals 12 residues. The CDR3 protein is CASSFSINTQYF. The CDR3 DNA sequence: TGTGCCAGCAGTTTTAGTATCAATACGCAGTATTTT.

The chain is built from TRBV5-1 and TRBJ1-1; TRBD1 matches 7 bases. The CDR3 spans 15 residues. Trimming took 2 bases from V and 2 from J; bases not matched to a gene: 6. From germline, CDR1 is SGHRS and CDR2 YFSETQ. CDR3 amino acids: CASSFPTGTNTEAFF. The CDR3 DNA follows: TGCGCCAGCAGCTTCCCGACAGGGACCAACACTGAAGCTTTCTTT.

The chain links TRBV5-1 to TRBJ2-3; 13 bases agree with TRBD2. The CDR3 is 16 amino acids. Germline CDR1 reads SGHRS; CDR2 reads YFSETQ. With V trimmed by 2 bases and J by 2 bases, 2 bases remained unmatched. CDR3 loop: CASSFGTSGNTDTQYF. The CDR3 nucleotides read TGCGCCAGCAGCTTTGGGACTAGCGGGAACACAGATACGCAGTATTTT.

The chain is built from TRBV20-1 and TRBJ2-7; D ambiguous. This CDR3 has 14 amino acids. The germline gives CDR1 DFQATT, CDR2 SNEGSKA (reference sequence). Trimming stripped 3 bases from V and 0 bases from J, with 12 bases between. This CDR3 is CSARSLSPSYEQYF. The CDR3 bases are TGCAGTGCTAGGAGTCTGTCCCCCTCCTACGAGCAGTACTTC.

The CDR3 DNA reads TGCAGCGTTGTAGGACAGGAGACCTACGAGCAGTACTTC. The encoded protein is CSVVGQETYEQYF. The chain recombines TRBV29-1 with TRBJ2-7; 7 bases match TRBD1. V was pared by 4 bases and J by 2 bases, with 5 bases of the junction left unmatched. Germline V gene lookup returns CDR1 SQVTM and CDR2 ANQGSEA. This CDR3 contains 13 residues.

The chain combines TRBV7-2 with TRBJ2-7; D is unresolved. Trimming stripped 5 bases from V and 1 base from J, with 6 bases between. The CDR3 length is 12 residues. Germline CDR1 and CDR2: SGHTA and FQGNSA. CDR3 region: CASSVTSYEQYF. Here the CDR3 DNA reads TGTGCCAGCAGCGTTACATCCTACGAGCAGTACTTC.

V and J are TRBV6-1 and TRBJ2-7, with D uncertain. The V end lost 10 bases, the J end lost 1 base, and 11 bases lay between the germline ends. CDR3 length equals 12 residues. Germline V CDR1 and CDR2: MNHNS, SASEGT. The CDR3 DNA follows: TGTGCCACCTTACAGAAATCCTACGAGCAGTACTTC. Translated, it gives CATLQKSYEQYF.

The chain employs TRBV6-2 or TRBV6-3 and TRBJ1-5, with a possible D match to TRBD1 (5 bases). Germline V gene sequence: CDR1 MNHEY, CDR2 SVGEGT. V was trimmed by 2 bases and J by 8 bases, leaving 10 bases between them. The CDR3 runs to 13 residues. DNA of the CDR3: TGTGCCAGCAGTTACAACTGGGGGGAGCCCCAGCATTTT. Its protein is CASSYNWGEPQHF.

The chain has TRBV24-1 and TRBJ2-5, with a possible D match to TRBD1 (6 bases). This CDR3 contains 15 residues. V was clipped by 5 bases and J by 5 bases, with 17 bases between them. Per the germline V gene, CDR1 is KGHDR and CDR2 is SFDVKD. CDR3 in DNA: TGTGCCACCAGTGGGGACACAGGTGTCCGGGAGACCCAGTACTTC. Its protein is CATSGDTGVRETQYF.

This clonotype was recorded at least ten times. This chain uses TRBV29-1 with TRBJ2-5, with D unclear. Trimming took off 3 bases at V and 5 bases at J, with 13 bases between the two ends. Germline assignment: CDR1 SQVTM and CDR2 ANQGSEA. CDR3 length: 13 amino acids. The CDR3 nucleotides are TGCAGCGTTGATTTTAGGGCCTGGGAGACCCAGTACTTC. Its translation is CSVDFRAWETQYF.

This chain links TRBV7-9 with TRBJ2-2; D uncertain. The length of the CDR3 is 14 residues. Trimming pared 8 bases from V and 1 base from J, leaving 11 bases between. The germline V gene encodes CDR1 SEHNR and CDR2 FQNEAQ (reference sequence). CDR3: CASSTRRNTGELFF. CDR3 nucleotide sequence: TGTGCCAGCTCCACCCGCAGGAACACCGGGGAGCTGTTTTTT. The full variable domain, its missing parts supplied by reference TRBV7-9 and TRBJ2-2, is DTGVSQNPRHKITKRGQNVTFRCDPISEHNRLYWYRQTLGQGPEFLTYFQNEAQLEKSRLLSDRFSAERPKGSFSTLEIQRTEQGDSAMYLCASSTRRNTGELFFGEGSRLTVL.

J is TRBJ2-1 and V is TRBV20-1, with 7 positions matching TRBD2. The V and J ends lost 1 base and 5 bases, in that order; junction bases with no gene match: 5. Germline V gene data show CDR1 as DFQATT and CDR2 as SNEGSKA (reference sequence). The length of the CDR3 is 14 residues. CDR3 protein: CSARGGSWNNEQFF. Written as DNA, the CDR3 is TGCAGTGCTAGAGGCGGGAGCTGGAACAATGAGCAGTTCTTC.

V gene TRBV6-1 combines with J gene TRBJ2-1; no clear D gene. The V gene lost 2 bases and the J gene lost 4 bases, with 9 bases spanning the gap. CDR1 and CDR2 (germline): MNHNS, SASEGT. The length of the CDR3 is 14 residues. In DNA form, the CDR3 reads TGTGCCAGCAGTGAATCACCGATATACAATGAGCAGTTCTTC. Protein sequence: CASSESPIYNEQFF.

V gene TRBV7-2 combines with J gene TRBJ2-7; the match to TRBD1 covers 8 bases. The germline CDR1 and CDR2 sequences are SGHTA and FQGNSA. CDR3 size: 15 residues. Germline trimming cut 5 bases from V and 4 bases from J; bases unmatched to any gene: 10. In DNA form, the CDR3 reads TGTGCCAGCAGCCAAGTACCGGGACAGGTTTACGAGCAGTACTTC. Amino acid sequence: CASSQVPGQVYEQYF. The whole variable domain, filled in from reference TRBV7-2 and TRBJ2-7, reads GAGVSQSPSNKVTEKGKDVELRCDPISGHTALYWYRQSLGQGLEFLIYFQGNSAPDKSGLPSDRFSAERTGGSVSTLTIQRTQQEDSAVYLCASSQVPGQVYEQYFGPGTRLTVT.